Listed here are 25 T cell receptor beta chains from one sample, sequenced in a study of blood T cell repertoires in COVID-19. Sequenced by immunoSEQ multiplex PCR; TCRdb stores in-frame clones only, minus some. The table includes a few hundred thousand clones, around 90% detected once. Sequenced material: peripheral blood. These receptor sequences come from a man aged 18 to 30 who had recovered from COVID-19.

The gene calls are TRBV4-1 and TRBJ2-1; possibly TRBD2 for D (6 bases). The germline V and J ends were trimmed by 0 bases and 4 bases, with 16 bases remaining between them. This CDR3 contains 17 residues. CDR1 and CDR2 (germline): MGHRA, YSYEKL. CDR3 coding DNA: TGCGCCAGCAGCCAAGATAGTCGGAGGGCCGGGTACAATGAGCAGTTCTTC. Protein product: CASSQDSRRAGYNEQFF.

On this clone: The same CDR3 also results from other DNA sequences found in this sample. V and J are TRBV6-5 and TRBJ2-7, with D perhaps TRBD2 (6 bases). CDR1 is MNHEY, CDR2 SVGAGI, per germline. The CDR3 totals 13 residues. Trimming left V 0 bases short and J 4 bases short, with 7 bases between. The CDR3 nucleotides are TGTGCCAGCAGTTACTCCCGGGGGTACGAGCAGTACTTC. It is translated as CASSYSRGYEQYF.

The gene calls are TRBV19 and TRBJ1-1; 8 bases match TRBD1. This CDR3 is built from 15 residues. With V trimmed by 3 bases and J by 4 bases, 7 bases remained unmatched. Germline CDR1 reads LNHDA; CDR2 reads SQIVND (reference sequence). DNA of the CDR3: TGTGCCAGTAGTATCTTATGGACAGGGTTCACTGAAGCTTTCTTT. It encodes CASSILWTGFTEAFF.

V is TRBV3-1 (or the pseudogene TRBV3-2) and J is TRBJ2-3, with D uncertain. Trimming shortened V by 0 bases and J by 1 base, and 8 bases separated the two germline ends. Germline V gene lookup returns CDR1 LGHDT and CDR2 YNNKEL (reference sequence). The CDR3 has 15 amino acids. This CDR3 reads CASSQDSSGTDTQYF. The CDR3 coding sequence is TGTGCCAGCAGCCAAGATTCCAGCGGCACAGATACGCAGTATTTT.

The chain couples TRBV21-1 to TRBJ2-2; TRBD2 reflects the table's D call only, with no check against the DNA. TRBV21-1 is listed as a pseudogene. The CDR3 is 17 residues long. The chain's CDR3 is CASSPYRKRDITGELFF. The CDR3 bases are TGTGCCAGCAGCCCCTACAGGAAGCGGGATATAACCGGGGAGCTGTTTTTT.

This clone was recorded only once. CDR3 nucleotide sequence: TGCGCCAGCAGCCCGGGGACAGAACAAGAGACCCAGTACTTC. As protein: CASSPGTEQETQYF. V is TRBV5-1 and J is TRBJ2-5; the match to TRBD1 covers 7 bases. The CDR3 contains 14 residues. CDR1 and CDR2 (germline): SGHRS, YFSETQ. V shed 4 bases and J 2 bases; nucleotides not matched to a gene: 5. The full variable domain, rest sourced from reference TRBV5-1 and TRBJ2-5, is KAGVTQTPRYLIKTRGQQVTLSCSPISGHRSVSWYQQTPGQGLQFLFEYFSETQRNKGNFPGRFSGRQFSNSRSEMNVSTLELGDSALYLCASSPGTEQETQYFGPGTRLLVL.

The rearrangement joins TRBV7-8 to TRBJ2-7; D may be TRBD1 (6 bases). CDR1 SGHVS and CDR2 FQNEAQ come from the germline V gene. Trimming shortened V by 7 bases and J by 2 bases, and 15 bases separated the two germline ends. The CDR3 is 14 residues long. For the CDR3, the DNA is TGTGCCAGCAACTGGGACACCCGAACCTACGAGCAGTACTTC. Translated: CASNWDTRTYEQYF.

The chain uses TRBV3-1 (or the pseudogene TRBV3-2) and TRBJ1-2; 8 bases map to TRBD1. The CDR3 spans 15 residues. Germline V gene lookup returns CDR1 LGHDT and CDR2 YNNKEL (reference sequence). The trim removed 4 bases at V and 4 bases at J, leaving 8 bases unmatched. The CDR3 sequence is CASSPRQGTGYGYTF. The CDR3 coding sequence is TGTGCCAGCAGCCCCCGACAGGGGACAGGCTATGGCTACACCTTC.

V is TRBV30 and J is TRBJ1-1; D may be TRBD1 (5 bases). V lost 2 bases and J 6 bases, leaving 7 bases between the germline ends. CDR3 length: 11 amino acids. The germline CDR1 and CDR2 sequences are GTSNPN and SVGIG (reference sequence). CDR3 DNA sequence: TGTGCCTGGAGTATCAGGGCTGAAGCTTTCTTT. This translates into CAWSIRAEAFF.

This chain uses TRBV5-4 with TRBJ2-7; D gene unclear. V shed 5 bases and J shed 2 bases, with 11 bases lying between them. Germline V gene data show CDR1 as SGHNT and CDR2 as YYREEE (reference sequence). The CDR3 length is 13 residues. The CDR3 loop reads CASSHGQTYEQYF. The CDR3 DNA follows: TGTGCCAGCAGTCATGGCCAAACCTACGAGCAGTACTTC.

The chain combines TRBV4-3 with TRBJ2-7, with TRBD2 matching 13 bases. Germline CDR1 reads LGHNA; CDR2 reads YSLEER. Trimming cost V 1 base and J 6 bases; bases outside gene matches: 3. The CDR3 extends over 15 amino acids. The DNA for the CDR3 is TGCGCCAGCAGCCAAGGGGGACTAGCGGGGATCGAGCAGTACTTC. Protein sequence: CASSQGGLAGIEQYF.

Here the CDR3 reads CSAYRDISAEQYF. CDR3 DNA: TGCAGCGCCTACCGGGACATCTCCGCCGAGCAGTACTTC. The J gene is TRBJ2-7, the V gene TRBV29-1; the D gene is possibly TRBD1 (6 bases). The CDR3 extends over 13 amino acids. CDR1 SQVTM and CDR2 ANQGSEA come from the germline V gene. Trimming took 7 bases from V and 6 from J, leaving 19 bases between them.

The V and J genes are TRBV7-3 and TRBJ1-1; TRBD1 matches at 9 bases. The germline gives CDR1 SGHTA, CDR2 FQGTGA. Trimming removed 5 bases from V and 4 bases from J; junction bases left unmatched: 5. The CDR3 totals 14 residues. This CDR3 reads CASSRTGAGTEAFF. The CDR3 nucleotides read TGTGCCAGCAGCAGGACAGGGGCGGGCACTGAAGCTTTCTTT.

The CDR3 spells CASSLLTSGRAYEQYF. Written as DNA, the CDR3 is TGTGCCAGCAGCTTATTAACTAGCGGGAGGGCCTACGAGCAGTACTTC. The gene calls are TRBV11-2 and TRBJ2-7, with 13 nucleotides matching TRBD2. The CDR3 length is 16 residues. Trimming took 2 bases from V and 2 from J; bases not matched to a gene: 3. The germline gives CDR1 SGHAT, CDR2 FQNNGV.

The chain joins TRBV19 to TRBJ1-2; D is unresolved. The CDR3 spans 12 residues. Germline CDR1 reads LNHDA; CDR2 reads SQIVND (reference sequence). V was clipped by 4 bases and J by 5 bases, with 8 bases between them. The CDR3 reads CASSKENYGYTF. The CDR3, as DNA: TGTGCCAGTAGTAAGGAGAATTATGGCTACACCTTC.

V is TRBV11-2 and J is TRBJ1-6; D is possibly TRBD1 (5 bases). The V gene lost 6 bases and the J gene lost 8 bases, with 14 bases spanning the gap. Germline assignment: CDR1 SGHAT and CDR2 FQNNGV. The CDR3 runs 14 residues. CDR3 DNA: TGTGCCAGCAGTGTGGTCAGGGAAGATTCACCCCTCCACTTT. It is translated as CASSVVREDSPLHF.

The rearrangement joins TRBV9 to TRBJ2-7, with D possibly being TRBD1 (5 bases). Germline V gives CDR1 SGDLS, CDR2 YYNGEE. The CDR3 runs to 14 residues. The V gene lost 0 bases and the J gene lost 3 bases, with 10 bases spanning the gap. The CDR3 DNA sequence: TGTGCCAGCAGCGTAGGGCAGGGTAACTACGAGCAGTACTTC. Protein product: CASSVGQGNYEQYF.

This clone was observed once. The chain couples TRBV11-2 to TRBJ2-3, with 8 positions matching TRBD1. Germline CDR1 and CDR2: SGHAT and FQNNGV. V dropped 5 bases and J dropped 2; count of bases not matched to a gene: 18. The CDR3 has 19 residues. The CDR3 nucleotides are TGTGCCAGCAGCCTAAGGGACCAGGGGGCGCGGGGATCCACAGATACGCAGTATTTT. Translating it yields CASSLRDQGARGSTDTQYF.

The chain joins TRBV6-2 or TRBV6-3 to TRBJ2-1; tentative D call: TRBD1 (6 bases). V was pared by 5 bases and J by 10 bases, with 15 bases between. There are 13 residues in the CDR3. The germline V gene has CDR1 MNHEY and CDR2 SVGEGT. The CDR3 loop is CASSAPGAHEQFF. The CDR3 DNA is TGTGCCAGCAGTGCGCCAGGGGCCCACGAGCAGTTCTTC.

This sequence joins TRBV6-4 and TRBJ2-2; D may be TRBD2 (5 bases). CDR1 MRHNA and CDR2 SNTAGT come from the germline V gene. The CDR3 runs 14 residues. The V gene lost 5 bases and the J gene lost 5 bases, with 12 bases spanning the gap. CDR3 nucleotide sequence: TGTGCCAGCAGTAGTGCCCCGGGAACCGGGGAGCTGTTTTTT. Translation: CASSSAPGTGELFF.

The chain links TRBV5-1 to TRBJ2-7; 9 positions match TRBD1. Unmatched junction bases numbered 1, after V lost 0 bases and J lost 3 bases. Germline V gives CDR1 SGHRS, CDR2 YFSETQ. The CDR3 has 14 amino acids. CDR3 in DNA: TGCGCCAGCAGCTTGGACAGGGGGCTCTACGAGCAGTACTTC. Translating gives CASSLDRGLYEQYF.

The chain uses TRBV11-3 and TRBJ2-7, with D tentatively TRBD2 (5 bases). The germline CDR1 and CDR2 sequences are SGHNT and YENEEA. The CDR3 covers 13 residues. The V and J ends lost 0 bases and 7 bases respectively, with 10 bases between them. The CDR3 sequence: CASSLDPRGEQYF. In DNA, the CDR3 is TGTGCCAGCAGCTTAGACCCCCGCGGGGAGCAGTACTTC.

The chain joins TRBV21-1 to TRBJ1-1; TRBD1, the table's D call, was not compared with the DNA. TRBV21-1 counts as a pseudogene. The CDR3 sequence is 20 residues long. The CDR3 loop is CASSKYGGRGPHGYRTEAFF. The CDR3 bases are TGTGCCAGCAGCAAATACGGGGGCAGGGGGCCACACGGTTATCGCACTGAAGCTTTCTTT.

Only a few counts were recorded for this clone. The chain links TRBV13 to TRBJ2-7; D might be TRBD2 (5 bases). The CDR3 has 13 amino acids. V was pared by 5 bases and J by 4 bases, with 12 bases between. Germline lookup yields CDR1 PRHDT and CDR2 FYEKMQ (reference sequence). The CDR3 bases are TGTGCCAGCAGCCGACGGGAAGGGTACGAGCAGTACTTC. Its translation is CASSRREGYEQYF.

The chain couples TRBV6-5 to TRBJ1-4; TRBD1 matches at 7 bases. Germline V gives CDR1 MNHEY, CDR2 SVGAGI. J gave up 4 bases and V 2 bases, and 4 bases lay outside the gene matches. The CDR3 is 15 amino acids. CDR3 loop: CASSYRGQNNEKLFF. In nucleotides, the CDR3 is TGTGCCAGCAGTTACAGGGGGCAGAATAATGAAAAACTGTTTTTT.